These 29 T cell receptor beta chains were all obtained from the same sample, sequenced in a study of blood T cell repertoires in COVID-19. Assay used: immunoSEQ multiplex PCR; TCRdb lists only in-frame clones, some missing. The sample carries 400,000 to 450,000 clones, 89% recorded once. The sequenced sample was peripheral blood. The receptor set was obtained from a woman aged 40 to 50 with COVID-19, enrolled during active disease.

The sample holds one count of this clone. The chain couples TRBV7-8 to TRBJ2-2; TRBD2 matches at 7 bases. Germline values: CDR1 SGHVS, CDR2 FQNEAQ. V lost 3 bases to trimming and J lost 2 bases; unmatched junction nucleotides: 6. This CDR3 has 16 residues. The CDR3 DNA reads TGTGCCAGCAGCTTCCTTAGCGGGTCTAACACCGGGGAGCTGTTTTTT. The encoded protein is CASSFLSGSNTGELFF.

This clone was detected only once. The gene calls are TRBV5-6 and TRBJ2-2, with 8 bases fitting TRBD1. The germline CDR1 and CDR2 sequences are SGHDT and YYEEEE. This CDR3 spans 16 amino acids. Trimming at V came to 5 bases and at J to 3 bases, leaving 9 bases not matched to a gene. CDR3 nucleotides: TGTGCCAGCAGTGCTAGGGACAGGATGTACACCGGGGAGCTGTTTTTT. Protein product: CASSARDRMYTGELFF. Looking up the rest from reference TRBV5-6 and TRBJ2-2 gives the full variable domain: DAGVTQSPTHLIKTRGQQVTLRCSPKSGHDTVSWYQQALGQGPQFIFQYYEEEERQRGNFPDRFSGHQFPNYSSELNVNALLLGDSALYLCASSARDRMYTGELFFGEGSRLTVL.

This sequence joins TRBV28 and TRBJ2-2; the match to TRBD2 covers 9 bases. Germline trimming cut 6 bases from V and 5 bases from J; bases unmatched to any gene: 10. Germline V gene sequence: CDR1 MDHEN, CDR2 SYDVKM. The CDR3 consists of 16 residues. As DNA, the CDR3 is TGTGCCAGCAGATACCTTAGCGGGAGTAAAACCGGGGAGCTGTTTTTT. It is translated as CASRYLSGSKTGELFF.

The rearrangement links TRBV5-4 to TRBJ2-3; 8 bases fit TRBD2. The CDR3 runs to 16 residues. Unmatched junction bases numbered 12, after V lost 4 bases and J lost 5 bases. Germline CDR1 and CDR2: SGHNT and YYREEE (reference sequence). The DNA of the CDR3 is TGTGCCAGCAGCGAAAGCGGGACTAGTAGGGGAGATACGCAGTATTTT. Protein: CASSESGTSRGDTQYF.

The chain links TRBV9 to TRBJ2-3; TRBD2 matches at 8 bases. J was trimmed by 4 bases and V by 2 bases; bases with no gene match: 3. This CDR3 has 14 residues. From germline, CDR1 is SGDLS and CDR2 YYNGEE. This chain's CDR3 is CASSVSGKSDTQYF. CDR3 sequence (DNA): TGTGCCAGCAGCGTTAGCGGGAAGTCAGATACGCAGTATTTT.

The chain uses TRBV3-1 (or the pseudogene TRBV3-2) and TRBJ2-2; D is ambiguous. CDR1 LGHDT and CDR2 YNNKEL come from the germline V gene (reference sequence). Trimming left V 5 bases short and J 5 bases short, with 9 bases between. The CDR3 consists of 13 residues. The CDR3 DNA reads TGTGCCAGCAGCGCTAAATTGACCGGGGAGCTGTTTTTT. Residues: CASSAKLTGELFF.

The V and J genes are TRBV5-1 and TRBJ1-2, with 8 bases that match TRBD1. The V segment lost 0 bases and the J segment 0 bases; nucleotides outside the gene matches: 10. CDR3 length: 18 amino acids. Germline assignment: CDR1 SGHRS and CDR2 YFSETQ. Written as DNA, the CDR3 is TGCGCCAGCAGCTTGGTCCTCGCAGACAGGGGCCCTAACTATGGCTACACCTTC. Amino acids: CASSLVLADRGPNYGYTF. The entire variable domain, with the rest obtained from reference TRBV5-1 and TRBJ1-2, is as follows: KAGVTQTPRYLIKTRGQQVTLSCSPISGHRSVSWYQQTPGQGLQFLFEYFSETQRNKGNFPGRFSGRQFSNSRSEMNVSTLELGDSALYLCASSLVLADRGPNYGYTFGSGTRLTVV.

This clone was seen a few times. The rearrangement links TRBV6-5 to TRBJ1-2; TRBD1 is a possible D gene (6 bases). CDR3 length: 15 amino acids. V was clipped by 0 bases and J by 6 bases, with 14 bases between them. Germline loops: CDR1 MNHEY, CDR2 SVGAGI. This CDR3 is CASSYSRAGENGYTF. Written as DNA, the CDR3 is TGTGCCAGCAGTTACTCGAGGGCAGGGGAGAATGGCTACACCTTC.

As to this clone: The junction departs from the called germline gene at one end, perhaps through a read error. The V call is TRBV7-7, the J call TRBJ2-2; D remains ambiguous. The germline gives CDR1 SSHAT, CDR2 FNYEAQ (reference sequence). The CDR3 is 14 amino acids. The CDR3 region is CASSLESYTGELFF. Written as DNA, the CDR3 is TGTGCTAGCAGCTTAGAAAGCTACACCGGGGAGCTGTTTTTT.

Comments on this clone: One end of the junction fails to match germline, which may point to a read error. The chain carries TRBV4-3 and TRBJ2-7, with 7 nucleotides matching TRBD1. The CDR3 length is 9 residues. Germline CDR1 is LGHNA and CDR2 is YSLEER. CDR3 region: CASSGDREF. The CDR3 coding sequence is TGCGCCAGCAGCGGGGACAGAGAGTTC.

V is TRBV19 and J is TRBJ1-1, with D possibly TRBD1 on 6 matching bases. This CDR3 is built from 15 residues. CDR1 is LNHDA and CDR2 is SQIVND in the germline V gene (reference sequence). Trimming cost V 8 bases and J 4 bases, with 20 bases left between them. The CDR3 loop reads CASLPPRGLGTEAFF. CDR3 DNA sequence: TGTGCCAGTCTCCCCCCGAGGGGGTTGGGCACTGAAGCTTTCTTT.

V and J are TRBV28 and TRBJ1-6, with D perhaps matching TRBD1 (6 bases). V was shortened by 6 bases and J by 7 bases, with 22 bases between the two germline ends. The CDR3 is 17 amino acids. Germline CDR1 is MDHEN and CDR2 is SYDVKM. The CDR3 protein is CASRVWDLTGRNSPLHF. CDR3 coding DNA: TGTGCCAGCAGGGTTTGGGATTTAACAGGGCGCAATTCACCCCTCCACTTT.

This clone has more than one count but fewer than ten. The genes are TRBV7-3 and TRBJ1-2; D ambiguous. The germline V gene has CDR1 SGHTA and CDR2 FQGTGA. V gave up 2 bases and J gave up 4 bases, with 8 bases separating them. CDR3 length: 13 residues. The CDR3 protein is CASSLEGGYGYTF. The CDR3 coding sequence is TGTGCCAGCAGCTTAGAGGGAGGCTATGGCTACACCTTC.

The chain is built from TRBV28 and TRBJ1-3; 7 nucleotides line up with TRBD1. Germline lookup yields CDR1 MDHEN and CDR2 SYDVKM. The V gene end was trimmed by 2 bases and the J gene end by 3 bases; junction bases not matched to a gene: 7. This CDR3 comprises 16 residues. CDR3 DNA: TGTGCCAGCAGTTTAATCTTAGGGGGCGGTGGAAACACCATATATTTT. Translated: CASSLILGGGGNTIYF. Full variable domain (remainder filled in from reference TRBV28 and TRBJ1-3): DVKVTQSSRYLVKRTGEKVFLECVQDMDHENMFWYRQDPGLGLRLIYFSYDVKMKEKGDIPEGYSVSREKKERFSLILESASTNQTSMYLCASSLILGGGGNTIYFGEGSWLTVV.

This chain links TRBV9 with TRBJ1-1, with TRBD1 as a possible D gene (5 bases). Trimming removed 0 bases at V and 11 bases at J, with 14 bases between. Germline V gene lookup returns CDR1 SGDLS and CDR2 YYNGEE. This CDR3 comprises 13 residues. The CDR3 DNA follows: TGTGCCAGCAGCGTAGCCCTCCAGGGTTTGGCTTTCTTT. It specifies CASSVALQGLAFF.

The J gene is TRBJ2-7, the V gene TRBV9, with 10 bases lining up with TRBD1. The CDR3 sequence is 15 residues long. V lost 5 bases and J lost 2; bases outside the gene matches: 7. Germline lookup yields CDR1 SGDLS and CDR2 YYNGEE. The CDR3 is CASSGTGQGPYEQYF. DNA for the CDR3: TGTGCCAGCAGTGGCACGGGACAGGGGCCCTACGAGCAGTACTTC.

Only one count was recorded for this clone. The rearrangement uses TRBV5-1 and TRBJ1-1; D is uncertain. From germline, CDR1 is SGHRS and CDR2 YFSETQ. The CDR3 runs 15 residues. Trimming removed 1 base from V and 1 base from J, with 11 bases in between. The CDR3 here is CASSLFVSQNTEAFF. CDR3 in DNA: TGCGCCAGCAGCTTGTTTGTCAGTCAGAACACTGAAGCTTTCTTT.

Note on this clone: Other DNA sequences in the same sample also yield this CDR3. The chain has TRBV10-3 and TRBJ2-7; D not certain. Germline V gene data show CDR1 as ENHRY and CDR2 as SYGVKD. Trimming left V 5 bases short and J 1 base short, with 6 bases between. This CDR3 comprises 12 residues. The CDR3 bases are TGTGCCATCAGTCCGGGTTCCTACGAGCAGTACTTC. Protein sequence: CAISPGSYEQYF.

The chain employs TRBV9 and TRBJ1-2; D gene unclear. V lost 3 bases and J lost 4, with 22 bases in between. CDR3 length: 17 amino acids. CDR1 is SGDLS, CDR2 YYNGEE, per germline. The CDR3 region is CASSARTQEDLLYGYTF. The CDR3 nucleotides read TGTGCCAGCAGCGCCAGAACTCAGGAAGATTTGCTCTATGGCTACACCTTC.

With respect to this clone: Possible read error: a much larger clone is one base away. CDR3 DNA: TGTGCCAGCAGCTTAGACTACTACGAGCAGTACTTC. This gives the protein CASSLDYYEQYF. This chain connects TRBV7-2 to TRBJ2-7; D gene unclear. CDR1 and CDR2 (germline): SGHTA, FQGNSA. Trimming left V 1 base short and J 3 bases short, with 4 bases between. The CDR3 has 12 amino acids. Full variable domain (outside the CDR3, taken from reference TRBV7-2 and TRBJ2-7): GAGVSQSPSNKVTEKGKDVELRCDPISGHTALYWYRQSLGQGLEFLIYFQGNSAPDKSGLPSDRFSAERTGGSVSTLTIQRTQQEDSAVYLCASSLDYYEQYFGPGTRLTVT.

The rearrangement joins TRBV5-1 to TRBJ1-6; the D gene is possibly TRBD1 (5 bases). Germline CDR1 reads SGHRS; CDR2 reads YFSETQ. The V end was cut by 2 bases, the J end by 13 bases, with 22 bases between. This CDR3 is built from 16 residues. The CDR3 DNA reads TGCGCCAGCAGCTTCGAGGGACGCGGGAGCGGTTCTCCCCTCCACTTT. It specifies CASSFEGRGSGSPLHF.

The chain joins TRBV2 to TRBJ2-1; tentatively, D is TRBD1 (7 bases). V lost 6 bases to trimming and J lost 9 bases, with 21 bases between them. Germline V gene data show CDR1 as SNHLY and CDR2 as FYNNEI. This CDR3 contains 15 residues. DNA for the CDR3: TGTGCCAGCAGACGGGGGACAGCTCAAGAGGGTGAGCAGTTCTTC. The encoded protein is CASRRGTAQEGEQFF.

This rearrangement joins TRBV30 to TRBJ1-1; 7 nucleotides align to TRBD1. This CDR3 is built from 14 residues. CDR1 and CDR2 from the germline V gene are GTSNPN and SVGIG (reference sequence). V gave up 8 bases and J gave up 4 bases; unmatched junction bases: 13. The CDR3 reads CAGHRDSGGTEAFF. The CDR3, as DNA: TGTGCCGGGCACAGGGACAGCGGAGGCACTGAAGCTTTCTTT.

The J gene is TRBJ2-4, the V gene TRBV6-1; 7 bases are shared with TRBD2. Germline-derived CDR1 and CDR2 are MNHNS and SASEGT. Trimming cost V 2 bases and J 4 bases; bases outside gene matches: 14. This CDR3 has 18 residues. The CDR3 DNA sequence: TGTGCCAGCAGTGAAATGGAACTGGTCCCCGGGGGGAAAAACATTCAGTACTTC. This encodes CASSEMELVPGGKNIQYF.

The rearrangement joins TRBV7-2 to TRBJ1-3; D call uncertain. The CDR3 totals 16 residues. Germline V lookup: CDR1 SGHTA, CDR2 FQGNSA. V was clipped by 3 bases and J by 0 bases, with 12 bases between them. CDR3 DNA sequence: TGTGCCAGCAGCTTTAGCGGAGTAAGCTCTGGAAACACCATATATTTT. Its protein is CASSFSGVSSGNTIYF.

Here the CDR3 DNA reads TGCAGCGTCGCGGGTTTTGGAACTAACTATGGCTACACCTTC. It yields the protein CSVAGFGTNYGYTF. The V call is TRBV29-1, the J call TRBJ1-2; D unresolved. Trimming shortened V by 6 bases and J by 0 bases, and 14 bases separated the two germline ends. The CDR3 contains 14 residues. Germline V CDR1 and CDR2: SQVTM, ANQGSEA.

The chain has TRBV24-1 and TRBJ2-1, with D possibly matching TRBD1 (6 bases). CDR1 and CDR2 (germline): KGHDR, SFDVKD. V was cut by 9 bases and J by 5 bases, with 19 bases left in between. This CDR3 region has 15 residues. CDR3 nucleotides: TGTGCCACCTCCACACAGGTCGGGACAAACAATGAGCAGTTCTTC. It codes for CATSTQVGTNNEQFF.

V is TRBV5-8 and J is TRBJ1-5; D perhaps matches TRBD1 (5 bases). CDR1 is SGHTS and CDR2 is YDEGEE in the germline V gene. The CDR3 runs 16 residues. With 4 bases removed from V and 4 bases from J, the gap between germline ends came to 18 bases. The CDR3 DNA follows: TGTGCCAGCAGCCTGCAGGTTCGCCGGGGGAATCAGCCCCAGCATTTT. This sequence encodes CASSLQVRRGNQPQHF.

DNA of the CDR3: TGTGCCAGCAGCAGACAGGGAGGAGGCTACACCTTC. Translated: CASSRQGGGYTF. The V gene is TRBV5-4, the J gene TRBJ1-2, with 7 bases identical to TRBD1. This CDR3 comprises 12 residues. J was trimmed by 8 bases and V by 4 bases; bases with no gene match: 5. CDR1 and CDR2 from the germline V gene are SGHNT and YYREEE (reference sequence). Supplemented by reference TRBV5-4 and TRBJ1-2, the full variable domain reads ETGVTQSPTHLIKTRGQQVTLRCSSQSGHNTVSWYQQALGQGPQFIFQYYREEENGRGNFPPRFSGLQFPNYSSELNVNALELDDSALYLCASSRQGGGYTFGSGTRLTVV.